A single sample is the source of the 18 T cell receptor beta chains below, sequenced in a study of blood T cells in healthy people across ages. Alongside a J-beta primer mix, a sample-barcoded 5' primer served in a second PCR lasting about 6 to 12 cycles. From the 5' RACE reads, TCRdb called clonotypes with MiXCR, one entry per CDR3 protein. Of 700,000 to 850,000 distinct CDR3 sequences listed, roughly 40% are singletons. The sequenced sample was blood. The receptor set was obtained from a man aged 18 to 29 in good health.

DNA for the CDR3: TGTGCCAGCAGCGTAGAGTTAGCGGGGGGGCATGAGCAGTACTTC. It yields the protein CASSVELAGGHEQYF. The gene calls are TRBV9 and TRBJ2-5; 11 bases fit TRBD2. Germline loops: CDR1 SGDLS, CDR2 YYNGEE. Trimming removed 0 bases from V and 11 bases from J; junction bases left unmatched: 9. The CDR3 contains 15 residues.

This chain links TRBV7-9 with TRBJ2-1; D is perhaps TRBD1 (6 bases). Trimming took 6 bases from V and 3 from J, leaving 9 bases between them. This CDR3 has 13 amino acids. Germline assignment: CDR1 SEHNR and CDR2 FQNEAQ (reference sequence). Here the CDR3 DNA reads TGTGCCAGCAGACAGGGAATCTACAATGAGCAGTTCTTC. Translated, it gives CASRQGIYNEQFF.

This clonotype was seen just once. The CDR3 DNA is TGCGCCAGCAGCCACGGGAAAACCAATCAGCCCCAGCATTTT. As protein: CASSHGKTNQPQHF. The chain employs TRBV4-1 and TRBJ1-5; D is uncertain. The germline gives CDR1 MGHRA, CDR2 YSYEKL. V dropped 3 bases and J dropped 3 bases, with 9 bases sitting between them. This CDR3 is 14 amino acids long.

This clonotype turned up a few times. This rearrangement joins TRBV7-9 to TRBJ2-4; 8 positions match TRBD1. CDR1 and CDR2 (germline): SEHNR, FQNEAQ (reference sequence). The CDR3 sequence is 14 residues long. Trimming at V came to 5 bases and at J to 6 bases, leaving 6 bases not matched to a gene. The CDR3 loop is CASSPRTGPNIQYF. CDR3 DNA: TGTGCCAGCAGCCCCCGGACAGGGCCAAACATTCAGTACTTC.

The V gene is TRBV7-9, the J gene TRBJ1-2, with TRBD1 matching 8 bases. In germline, CDR1 is SEHNR, CDR2 FQNEAQ (reference sequence). V lost 4 bases, J lost 4 bases, and 14 bases stayed unmatched. The CDR3 is 17 amino acids. The CDR3 spells CASSSPGQEGHGYGYTF. The CDR3 region has the DNA TGTGCCAGCAGCTCGCCGGGACAGGAAGGTCACGGCTATGGCTACACCTTC. Based on the CDR3 plus reference TRBV7-9 and TRBJ1-2, the full variable domain is DTGVSQNPRHKITKRGQNVTFRCDPISEHNRLYWYRQTLGQGPEFLTYFQNEAQLEKSRLLSDRFSAERPKGSFSTLEIQRTEQGDSAMYLCASSSPGQEGHGYGYTFGSGTRLTVV.

The V and J genes are TRBV25-1 and TRBJ2-2; 11 bases map to TRBD2. Germline assignment: CDR1 MGHDK and CDR2 SYGVNS. Trimming took 7 bases from V and 0 from J; bases not matched to a gene: 7. This CDR3 has 17 amino acids. CDR3 sequence reads: CASTSLAGGPNTGELFF. Written as DNA, the CDR3 is TGTGCCAGCACTAGCCTAGCGGGGGGCCCGAACACCGGGGAGCTGTTTTTT.

The chain links TRBV24-1 to TRBJ2-3, with 11 bases aligning to TRBD2. Germline V gene lookup returns CDR1 KGHDR and CDR2 SFDVKD. CDR3 length: 15 residues. V shed 9 bases, J shed 6 bases, and the junction held 10 bases outside the gene matches. Here the CDR3 reads CATGTSGRGSDTQYF. The CDR3 nucleotides read TGTGCCACCGGTACTAGCGGGAGAGGCTCTGATACGCAGTATTTT.

This chain joins TRBV29-1 and TRBJ2-3, with D maybe TRBD2 (6 bases). Germline loops: CDR1 SQVTM, CDR2 ANQGSEA. Deletions cut 7 bases from V and 4 bases from J, with 15 bases between. The CDR3 totals 13 residues. CDR3 sequence (DNA): TGCAGCGGGGGACGGAGGGCCCCAGATACGCAGTATTTT. Amino acids: CSGGRRAPDTQYF.

This clonotype was recorded only once. V usage is TRBV6-2 or TRBV6-3 and J usage is TRBJ2-1; 10 bases are a match to TRBD1. The CDR3 spans 14 residues. After removal of 7 bases from V and 6 bases from J, the junction contained 6 bases not matched to a gene. Germline V gene sequence: CDR1 MNHEY, CDR2 SVGEGT. The CDR3 DNA is TGTGCCAGCATTCGGGACAGGGGTCCCAATGAGCAGTTCTTC. Encoded protein: CASIRDRGPNEQFF.

This chain uses TRBV4-2 with TRBJ2-1; D ambiguous. Germline V gene sequence: CDR1 LGHNA, CDR2 YNFKEQ. V shed 0 bases and J shed 7 bases, with 16 bases lying between them. This CDR3 is 16 amino acids long. CDR3: CASSQEAVPSGNEQFF. CDR3 DNA: TGTGCCAGCAGCCAAGAGGCCGTCCCTTCTGGGAATGAGCAGTTCTTC.

This clonotype was picked up a small number of times. The gene calls are TRBV7-2 and TRBJ1-5; 10 positions agree with TRBD1. J was trimmed by 4 bases and V by 1 base; bases with no gene match: 4. The CDR3 runs 16 residues. Germline lookup yields CDR1 SGHTA and CDR2 FQGNSA. Written as DNA, the CDR3 is TGTGCCAGCAGCTTAGTTCGGGGACAGGGGAATCAGCCCCAGCATTTT. Protein: CASSLVRGQGNQPQHF.

In the case of this clonotype: One junction end does not reproduce the germline sequence, and a read error may be involved. The gene calls are TRBV4-2 and TRBJ2-5; D uncertain. CDR3 size: 16 residues. CDR1 and CDR2 from the germline V gene are LGHNA and YNFKEQ. CDR3 protein: CASNQDSVASYNEQYF. DNA for the CDR3: TGTGCCAGCAACCAAGATAGTGTTGCCTCCTACAATGAGCAGTACTTC.

This sequence joins TRBV12-5 and TRBJ2-7; TRBD2 aligns across 9 bases. After removal of 6 bases from V and 0 bases from J, the junction contained 9 bases not matched to a gene. The V gene's germline CDR1 is LGHNT and CDR2 FRNRAP. The CDR3 is made up of 16 amino acids. The CDR3 DNA reads TGTGCTAGTGGCTCGAACCTAGCGGGGCTCTCCTACGAGCAGTACTTC. It is translated as CASGSNLAGLSYEQYF.

This clonotype has a single count. The rearrangement uses TRBV2 and TRBJ2-1; 14 nucleotides match TRBD2. Trimming took 4 bases from V and 6 from J; bases not matched to a gene: 2. Germline V gives CDR1 SNHLY, CDR2 FYNNEI. There are 15 residues in the CDR3. The CDR3 loop is CASSATSGGANEQFF. The DNA for the CDR3 is TGTGCCAGCAGTGCGACTAGCGGGGGGGCCAATGAGCAGTTCTTC.

To note about this clonotype: Just one base apart from a much larger clone, this may be a read error. The gene calls are TRBV12-3 or TRBV12-4 and TRBJ2-7; TRBD1 matches 9 bases. This CDR3 is built from 12 residues. With 5 bases clipped from V and 9 bases from J, the junction kept 5 bases outside the gene matches. The CDR3, as DNA: TGTGCCAGCAGTGGGACAGGGACGGCGCAGTACTTC. Amino acids: CASSGTGTAQYF.

This chain joins TRBV20-1 and TRBJ1-3; D ambiguous. Trimming took off 0 bases at V and 4 bases at J, with 10 bases between the two ends. Per germline, CDR1 DFQATT and CDR2 SNEGSKA (reference sequence). CDR3 size: 14 residues. This chain's CDR3 is CSARDIGTGNTIYF. In nucleotides, the CDR3 is TGCAGTGCTAGAGATATCGGAACGGGAAACACCATATATTTT.

This chain joins TRBV12-3 or TRBV12-4 and TRBJ2-3; 9 bases map to TRBD2. The V segment lost 6 bases and the J segment 4 bases; nucleotides outside the gene matches: 2. The CDR3 loop spans 13 amino acids. Here the CDR3 reads CASRGGGADTQYF. The DNA of the CDR3 is TGTGCCAGCAGGGGCGGGGGGGCAGATACGCAGTATTTT.

This clonotype has a handful of counts. The CDR3 DNA is TGTGCCAGCAGTTACTCGCCCGCCCAGGACACTGAAGCTTTCTTT. It codes for CASSYSPAQDTEAFF. This rearrangement joins TRBV6-5 to TRBJ1-1, with no clear D. The CDR3 sequence is 15 residues long. CDR1 and CDR2 (germline): MNHEY, SVGAGI. V was cut by 0 bases and J by 3 bases, with 11 bases left in between.